The subject of this entry is one T cell receptor beta chain. The antigen is not known. This sample was included in a study of naive and memory T cell subsets. Broader study findings: In naive cells, over 90% of TCR sequences were seen only once. A few larger clonotypes appeared in naive repertoires, especially CD8, possibly memory cells re-expressing CD45RA. Each distinct alpha or beta sequence counts as one clonotype.

An equimolar mix of two oligonucleotides served as the beta constant-region primer for TRBC1 and TRBC2. The ligated cDNA underwent four PCR rounds using SP2 and nested alpha and beta constant-region primers. In TCRdb, the UMI-ligation and nested PCR reads were re-called with MiXCR into one record per CDR3 protein. The sample gives roughly 150,000 distinct CDR3 sequences, about 20% of which show up once; about 0.63% is in the top ten. Source material: naive CD8+ T cells from blood. The receptor comes from a human donor in good health.

Written as DNA, the CDR3 is TGTGCCAGCAGCGGGACTTCCTACGAGCAGTACTTC. Encoded protein: CASSGTSYEQYF. The J gene is TRBJ2-7, the V gene TRBV5-6; tentatively, D is TRBD2 (6 bases). The CDR3 covers 12 residues. V shed 4 bases and J shed 1 base, with 6 bases lying between them. The germline gives CDR1 SGHDT, CDR2 YYEEEE.